The clone carrying this T cell receptor (beta chain) was picked up many times. The data originate from a study of early T cells in non-severe SARS-CoV-2 infection. At the level of the study: The sequenced material was bulk RNA from unsorted whole blood, and its chains were unpaired.

Unique molecular identifiers were attached to individual cDNA molecules. Using its own MiXCR run on the 5' RACE reads, TCRdb lists one record per CDR3 protein. The table records about 64,000 distinct CDR3 sequences, about an eighth of them present only once. The germline V gene has CDR1 SGHRS and CDR2 YFSETQ. The CDR3 consists of 13 residues. Trimming removed 4 bases at V and 11 bases at J, with 17 bases between. This receptor was taken from an adult who was a healthcare worker with PCR-confirmed SARS-CoV-2 infection or an uninfected control (not recorded which). The source material was whole blood. The chain links TRBV5-1 to TRBJ2-3; D possibly corresponds to TRBD2 (5 bases). CDR3 nucleotide sequence: TGCGCCAGCAGCACCACTAGATTTGATGGGCAGTATTTT. Protein product: CASSTTRFDGQYF. The entire variable domain, with the rest obtained from reference TRBV5-1 and TRBJ2-3, is as follows: KAGVTQTPRYLIKTRGQQVTLSCSPISGHRSVSWYQQTPGQGLQFLFEYFSETQRNKGNFPGRFSGRQFSNSRSEMNVSTLELGDSALYLCASSTTRFDGQYFGPGTRLTVL.